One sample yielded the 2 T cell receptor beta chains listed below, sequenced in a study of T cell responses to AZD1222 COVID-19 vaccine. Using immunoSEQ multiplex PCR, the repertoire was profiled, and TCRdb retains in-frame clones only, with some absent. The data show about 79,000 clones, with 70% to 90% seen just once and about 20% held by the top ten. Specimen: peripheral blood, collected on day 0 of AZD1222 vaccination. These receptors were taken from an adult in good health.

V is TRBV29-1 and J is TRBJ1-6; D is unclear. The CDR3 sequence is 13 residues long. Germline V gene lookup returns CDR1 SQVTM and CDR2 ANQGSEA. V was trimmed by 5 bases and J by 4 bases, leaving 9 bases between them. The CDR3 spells CSVSRDYNSPLHF. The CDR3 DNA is TGCAGCGTTAGCAGAGATTATAATTCACCCCTCCACTTT.

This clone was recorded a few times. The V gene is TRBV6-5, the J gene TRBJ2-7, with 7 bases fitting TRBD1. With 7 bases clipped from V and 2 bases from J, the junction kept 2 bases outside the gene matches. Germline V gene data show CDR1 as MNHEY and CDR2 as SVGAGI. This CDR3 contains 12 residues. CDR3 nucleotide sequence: TGTGCCAGCACAGGGGGAACCTACGAGCAGTACTTC. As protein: CASTGGTYEQYF.